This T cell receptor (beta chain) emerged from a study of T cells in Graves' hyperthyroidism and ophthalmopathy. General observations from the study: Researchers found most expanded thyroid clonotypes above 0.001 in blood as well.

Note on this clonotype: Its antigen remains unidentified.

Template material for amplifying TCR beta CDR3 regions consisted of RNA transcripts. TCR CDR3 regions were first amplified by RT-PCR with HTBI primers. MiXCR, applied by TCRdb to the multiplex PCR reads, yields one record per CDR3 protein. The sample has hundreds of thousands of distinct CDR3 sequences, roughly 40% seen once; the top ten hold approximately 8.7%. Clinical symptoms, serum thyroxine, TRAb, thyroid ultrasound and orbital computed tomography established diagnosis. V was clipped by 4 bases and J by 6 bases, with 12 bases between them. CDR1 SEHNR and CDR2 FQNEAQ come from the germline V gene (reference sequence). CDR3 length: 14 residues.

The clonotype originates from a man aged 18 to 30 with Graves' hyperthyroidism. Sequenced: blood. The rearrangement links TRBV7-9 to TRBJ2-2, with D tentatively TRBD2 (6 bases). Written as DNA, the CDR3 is TGTGCCAGCAGCTCGCAAGCTAGCGCCGGGGAGCTGTTTTTT. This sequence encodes CASSSQASAGELFF.